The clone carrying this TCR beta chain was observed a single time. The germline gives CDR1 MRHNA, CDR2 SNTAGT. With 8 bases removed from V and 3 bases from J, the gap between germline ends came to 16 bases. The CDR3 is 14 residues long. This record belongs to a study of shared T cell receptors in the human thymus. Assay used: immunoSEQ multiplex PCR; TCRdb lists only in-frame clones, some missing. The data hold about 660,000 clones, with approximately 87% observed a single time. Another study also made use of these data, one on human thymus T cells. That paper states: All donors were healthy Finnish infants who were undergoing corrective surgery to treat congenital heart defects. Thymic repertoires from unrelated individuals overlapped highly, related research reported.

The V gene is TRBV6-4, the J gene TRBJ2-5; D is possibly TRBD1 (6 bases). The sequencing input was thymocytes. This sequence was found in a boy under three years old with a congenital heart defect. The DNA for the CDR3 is TGTGCCAGCTTCCCTGGGGGCATAAAAGAGACCCAGTACTTC. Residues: CASFPGGIKETQYF.